The rows below give T cell receptor beta chains drawn from one sample of a study of shared clonotypes between healthy human individuals. The method was immunoSEQ multiplex PCR; TCRdb's version includes in-frame clones alone and lacks a portion of them. The table has over 2,000,000 clones, roughly 95% seen once; the top ten hold around 1.7%. Material for sequencing was naive CD8+ T cells from PBMCs. The receptors shown here come from a man aged 18 to 29 in good health. Some clones in this sample may be carry-over from other donors' samples. The CDR3 runs from the conserved cysteine through the conserved F or W. D genes are given only for firm matches. Clone size is not always given. Where it is, it says once, few, many or a class for expanded clones.

V	D	size	J	length	DNA	CDR3
TRBV18	TRBD1	NA	TRBJ2-7	16	TGTGCCAGCTCACCACCTCCGGGACAGGGTCTCTACGAGCAGTACTTC	CASSPPPGQGLYEQYF
TRBV28	NA	NA	TRBJ2-1	16	TGTGCCAGCAGTTGGGCAGGAGAGCACTCCTACAATGAGCAGTTCTTC	CASSWAGEHSYNEQFF
TRBV7-9	TRBD2	once	TRBJ2-1	15	TGTGCCAGCAGCCCACCCGGGACTAGCGGCAATGAGCAGTTCTTC	CASSPPGTSGNEQFF
TRBV6-5	NA	NA	TRBJ2-5	14	TGTGCCAGCAACAGCATTTATCTCCCGGAGACCCAGTACTTC	CASNSIYLPETQYF
TRBV9	TRBD2	NA	TRBJ2-7	16	TGTGCCAGCAGCGTAGGACCGGGACTAGCGGGAGTAGAGCAGTACTTC	CASSVGPGLAGVEQYF
TRBV4-1	TRBD2	once	TRBJ2-3	17	TGCGCCAGCAGCCACCCCCTGGGACTAGCGGAGGGGGATACGCAGTATTTT	CASSHPLGLAEGDTQYF
TRBV2	NA	NA	TRBJ2-7	15	TGTGCCAGCAGAGGAGGGTCAGGGGGTTTCTACGAGCAGTACTTC	CASRGGSGGFYEQYF
TRBV15	TRBD1	NA	TRBJ1-2	15	TGTGCCACCAGCAACACCGGGACAGGGAACTATGGCTACACCTTC	CATSNTGTGNYGYTF
TRBV7-2	NA	NA	TRBJ2-1	13	TGTGCCAGCAGCCTTTCACTCCCAAATGAGCAGTTCTTC	CASSLSLPNEQFF
TRBV7-9	NA	NA	TRBJ2-1	15	TGTGCCAGCAGCCCCACCGGACAGTTATACAATGAGCAGTTCTTC	CASSPTGQLYNEQFF
TRBV5-1	NA	NA	TRBJ1-1	15	TGCGCCAGCAGCTTGGCCCGAAACCCGAACACTGAAGCTTTCTTT	CASSLARNPNTEAFF
TRBV9	TRBD1	once	TRBJ2-7	14	TGTGCCAGCAGCGAGGGGACAGGCAGCAGCGAGCAGTACTTC	CASSEGTGSSEQYF
TRBV14	NA	NA	TRBJ2-2	15	TGTGCCAGCAGCCCCGTCGGTGCACGCACCGGGGAGCTGTTTTTT	CASSPVGARTGELFF
TRBV7-8	NA	NA	TRBJ2-7	14	TGTGCCAACAGCTTAGAGGCAGCCTCCTACGAGCAGTACTTC	CANSLEAASYEQYF
TRBV19	TRBD1	few	TRBJ1-1	15	TGTGCCAGTAGTATCGGTCGGACAGGGGACACTGAAGCTTTCTTT	CASSIGRTGDTEAFF
TRBV6-1	NA	NA	TRBJ2-1	14	NA	CASILDRGGNEQFF